This TCR beta chain was documented in a study of PD-1 blockade in classical Hodgkin lymphoma. The ends were cut back, 0 bases at V and 4 bases at J, with 11 bases in the middle. CDR3 size: 14 residues. Germline V lookup: CDR1 SGHTS, CDR2 YDEGEE. Libraries were prepared by immunoSEQ multiplex PCR; TCRdb keeps only in-frame clonotypes and omits some of them. The sample lists more than 25,000 clones, 80% to 90% occurring once. The time point: newly diagnosed, previously untreated cHL patient sample. Negative magnetic selection isolated CD4+ T cells from thawed PBMCs. The sequencing input was CD4+ T cells from blood. J is TRBJ2-7 and V is TRBV5-8; D unclear. This TCR came from a human donor with classical Hodgkin lymphoma. The CDR3 DNA sequence: TGTGCCAGCAGCTTGGGGATCGGCTCTTACGAGCAGTACTTC. This encodes CASSLGIGSYEQYF.